Below, 29 T cell receptor beta chains from the same sample are listed, as sequenced in a study of T cell changes during pregnancy in multiple sclerosis. This table comes from immunoSEQ multiplex PCR, and its TCRdb copy is limited to in-frame clones, with some not included. Counted here are about 73,000 clones, approximately 92% occurring once; the ten biggest clones make up about 2.8%. Specimen: peripheral blood, collected in the third trimester of pregnancy. All receptors come from a female donor in good health, enrolled as a control in a pregnancy study.

V and J are TRBV7-9 and TRBJ2-7, with D perhaps TRBD2 (7 bases). The CDR3 spans 16 residues. Germline lookup yields CDR1 SEHNR and CDR2 FQNEAQ (reference sequence). The V gene lost 0 bases and the J gene lost 7 bases, with 19 bases spanning the gap. CDR3 residues: CASSLALGGRFWEQYF. The CDR3 DNA reads TGTGCCAGCAGCTTAGCCCTCGGGGGGCGGTTCTGGGAGCAGTACTTC.

This clone has only one observation. The genes are TRBV19 and TRBJ2-3; no clear D gene. V gave up 1 base and J gave up 8 bases, with 13 bases separating them. The CDR3 spans 14 residues. Germline CDR1 and CDR2: LNHDA and SQIVND (reference sequence). DNA for the CDR3: TGTGCCAGTAGTATAGCACGCGCCACCGGTACGCAGTATTTT. It codes for CASSIARATGTQYF.

In DNA, the CDR3 is TGCGCCAGCAGCCAGCCTATGACAGGGAACTACGAGCAGTACTTC. It specifies CASSQPMTGNYEQYF. The chain links TRBV4-1 to TRBJ2-7, with 7 bases lining up with TRBD1. CDR3 length: 15 residues. CDR1 and CDR2 from the germline V gene are MGHRA and YSYEKL. V dropped 3 bases and J dropped 3; count of bases not matched to a gene: 8.

The chain employs TRBV28 and TRBJ2-5; no reliable D call. The germline V and J ends were trimmed by 2 bases and 5 bases, with 9 bases remaining between them. Germline CDR1 reads MDHEN; CDR2 reads SYDVKM. There are 13 residues in the CDR3. The CDR3 is CASSLITPETQYF. DNA of the CDR3: TGTGCCAGCAGTTTAATAACTCCCGAGACCCAGTACTTC.

This rearrangement joins TRBV28 to TRBJ2-1; tentative D call: TRBD1 (6 bases). The V and J ends lost 3 bases and 0 bases respectively, with 21 bases between them. Germline V gives CDR1 MDHEN, CDR2 SYDVKM. This CDR3 contains 19 residues. The CDR3, as DNA: TGTGCCAGCAGTTTTTGGGGGCAGGCGGACCGTAGCTCCTACAATGAGCAGTTCTTC. It is translated as CASSFWGQADRSSYNEQFF.

CDR3 amino acids: CASSRQVPNYGYTF. The CDR3 DNA sequence: TGCGCCAGCAGCAGACAGGTTCCTAACTATGGCTACACCTTC. V and J are TRBV5-1 and TRBJ1-2, with D possibly being TRBD1 (6 bases). The CDR3 is made up of 14 amino acids. The V end lost 4 bases, the J end lost 0 bases, and 10 bases lay between the germline ends. Germline V gives CDR1 SGHRS, CDR2 YFSETQ. Supplemented by reference TRBV5-1 and TRBJ1-2, the full variable domain reads KAGVTQTPRYLIKTRGQQVTLSCSPISGHRSVSWYQQTPGQGLQFLFEYFSETQRNKGNFPGRFSGRQFSNSRSEMNVSTLELGDSALYLCASSRQVPNYGYTFGSGTRLTVV.

The rearrangement joins TRBV5-1 to TRBJ2-7, with 8 bases aligning to TRBD1. V trimming: 0 bases; J trimming: 5 bases; junction bases outside the gene matches: 4. This CDR3 is 14 amino acids long. Germline CDR1 is SGHRS and CDR2 is YFSETQ. CDR3 sequence: CASSLDRTGNEQYF. CDR3 DNA: TGCGCCAGCAGCTTGGATAGGACAGGGAACGAGCAGTACTTC.

The chain is built from TRBV27 and TRBJ1-1; possible D gene TRBD1, 6 bases. The CDR3 spans 14 residues. Germline V gives CDR1 MNHEY, CDR2 SMNVEV (reference sequence). V lost 2 bases and J lost 4, with 11 bases in between. The DNA for the CDR3 is TGTGCCAGCAGTTTACACAGGGAGGGCACTGAAGCTTTCTTT. Its protein product is CASSLHREGTEAFF.

V and J are TRBV7-9 and TRBJ2-3, with 9 nucleotides matching TRBD1. The CDR3 contains 15 residues. Looked up from germline, CDR1 is SEHNR and CDR2 is FQNEAQ (reference sequence). With 5 bases clipped from V and 4 bases from J, the junction kept 7 bases outside the gene matches. As DNA, the CDR3 is TGTGCCAGCAGCCCACGGGACAGGGACCCAGATACGCAGTATTTT. Translated: CASSPRDRDPDTQYF. Full variable domain (rest looked up from reference TRBV7-9 and TRBJ2-3): DTGVSQNPRHKITKRGQNVTFRCDPISEHNRLYWYRQTLGQGPEFLTYFQNEAQLEKSRLLSDRFSAERPKGSFSTLEIQRTEQGDSAMYLCASSPRDRDPDTQYFGPGTRLTVL.

The chain carries TRBV6-5 and TRBJ2-5; TRBD1 aligns across 7 bases. Germline values: CDR1 MNHEY, CDR2 SVGAGI. Unmatched junction bases numbered 6, after V lost 8 bases and J lost 3 bases. The CDR3 is 13 residues long. CDR3 region: CASLGQNKETQYF. In DNA form, the CDR3 reads TGTGCCAGCCTGGGACAGAACAAAGAGACCCAGTACTTC.

V usage is TRBV5-6 and J usage is TRBJ2-5; D is ambiguous. The CDR3 is made up of 14 amino acids. Trimming took off 2 bases at V and 2 bases at J, with 10 bases between the two ends. Germline CDR1 and CDR2: SGHDT and YYEEEE. CDR3 protein: CASSFMNWQETQYF. CDR3 bases: TGTGCCAGCAGCTTTATGAACTGGCAAGAGACCCAGTACTTC.

This chain links TRBV18 with TRBJ2-3; D not resolved. The length of the CDR3 is 13 residues. Germline V gene lookup returns CDR1 KGHSH and CDR2 LQKENI. V shed 5 bases and J shed 1 base, with 7 bases lying between them. The CDR3 DNA reads TGTGCCAGCTCATCCTTCCGCACAGATACGCAGTATTTT. The encoded protein is CASSSFRTDTQYF.

This chain joins TRBV6-4 and TRBJ2-1, with 15 positions matching TRBD2. V shed 4 bases and J 6 bases; nucleotides not matched to a gene: 1. The CDR3 is 15 amino acids. Germline CDR1 reads MRHNA; CDR2 reads SNTAGT. This CDR3 is CASSGTSGGANEQFF. CDR3 DNA sequence: TGTGCCAGCAGTGGGACTAGCGGGGGGGCCAATGAGCAGTTCTTC.

The gene calls are TRBV10-3 and TRBJ1-1, with a possible D match to TRBD1 (5 bases). This CDR3 is built from 13 residues. Trimming took off 10 bases at V and 4 bases at J, with 16 bases between the two ends. Germline V gene sequence: CDR1 ENHRY, CDR2 SYGVKD. The CDR3 is CATGEGRATEAFF. For the CDR3, the DNA is TGTGCCACCGGTGAGGGGAGGGCCACTGAAGCTTTCTTT.

V and J are TRBV7-6 and TRBJ2-5, with 7 bases aligning to TRBD2. Germline V gives CDR1 SGHVS, CDR2 FNYEAQ. V was clipped by 6 bases and J by 5 bases; unmatched bases: 6. The CDR3 loop spans 13 amino acids. CDR3 in DNA: TGTGCCAGCAGAGCGGGGCCGGGTGAGACCCAGTACTTC. This codes for CASRAGPGETQYF. Full variable domain (remainder filled in from reference TRBV7-6 and TRBJ2-5): GAGVSQSPRYKVTKRGQDVALRCDPISGHVSLYWYRQALGQGPEFLTYFNYEAQQDKSGLPNDRFSAERPEGSISTLTIQRTEQRDSAMYRCASRAGPGETQYFGPGTRLLVL.

The chain couples TRBV5-6 to TRBJ2-5; 9 nucleotides line up with TRBD2. The CDR3 is made up of 16 amino acids. Germline V gives CDR1 SGHDT, CDR2 YYEEEE. V lost 4 bases to trimming and J lost 4 bases; unmatched junction nucleotides: 11. As DNA, the CDR3 is TGTGCCAGCAGCCCGCGTTTTAGCGGGGGAGGAGAGACCCAGTACTTC. The encoded protein is CASSPRFSGGGETQYF.

The V and J genes are TRBV29-1 and TRBJ1-2; 7 bases match TRBD1. Germline-derived CDR1 and CDR2 are SQVTM and ANQGSEA. The trim removed 0 bases at V and 4 bases at J, leaving 8 bases unmatched. The CDR3 is 15 amino acids. CDR3 bases: TGCAGCGTTGAAGATCAGGGGGAGAGTGGCTATGGCTACACCTTC. This translates into CSVEDQGESGYGYTF.

The V call is TRBV6-1, the J call TRBJ2-7; 7 nucleotides match TRBD1. The CDR3 spans 14 residues. CDR1 is MNHNS, CDR2 SASEGT, per germline. V dropped 6 bases and J dropped 3; count of bases not matched to a gene: 8. CDR3 protein: CASSLGQGDYEQYF. The CDR3 nucleotides read TGTGCCAGCAGCCTCGGGCAGGGGGACTACGAGCAGTACTTC.

The chain has TRBV6-6 and TRBJ1-6; 7 bases are a match to TRBD1. The CDR3 length is 16 residues. V shed 5 bases and J 10 bases; nucleotides not matched to a gene: 14. Per the germline V gene, CDR1 is MNHNY and CDR2 is SVGAGI (reference sequence). CDR3 bases: TGTGCCAGCAGTACTAGACCGACAGGGTATAGGTCACCCCTCCACTTT. As protein: CASSTRPTGYRSPLHF.

V usage is TRBV6-5 and J usage is TRBJ2-1; tentative D call: TRBD2 (7 bases). Trimming stripped 7 bases from V and 5 bases from J, with 15 bases between. This CDR3 has 14 amino acids. CDR1 and CDR2 (germline): MNHEY, SVGAGI. The DNA of the CDR3 is TGTGCCAGCACTGTAGGGGGAGGGAACAATGAGCAGTTCTTC. Its protein is CASTVGGGNNEQFF.

This chain uses TRBV27 with TRBJ2-1; possible D gene TRBD2, 5 bases. Trimming cost V 3 bases and J 3 bases, with 15 bases left between them. Germline loops: CDR1 MNHEY, CDR2 SMNVEV (reference sequence). The CDR3 totals 16 residues. This CDR3 is CASSFLGLGSYNEQFF. In DNA, the CDR3 is TGTGCCAGCAGTTTTCTAGGACTGGGGAGCTACAATGAGCAGTTCTTC.

This chain links TRBV19 with TRBJ2-2; D unclear. In germline, CDR1 is LNHDA, CDR2 SQIVND (reference sequence). This CDR3 comprises 13 residues. V dropped 7 bases and J dropped 1 base, with 7 bases sitting between them. CDR3 in DNA: TGTGCCAGTATAACTCAGAACACCGGGGAGCTGTTTTTT. Its protein is CASITQNTGELFF. The full variable domain, rest sourced from reference TRBV19 and TRBJ2-2, is DGGITQSPKYLFRKEGQNVTLSCEQNLNHDAMYWYRQDPGQGLRLIYYSQIVNDFQKGDIAEGYSVSREKKESFPLTVTSAQKNPTAFYLCASITQNTGELFFGEGSRLTVL.

The chain has TRBV7-2 and TRBJ2-3; 10 bases map to TRBD2. Losses at the gene ends were 5 bases for V and 7 bases for J; bases not matched to a gene: 6. CDR1 and CDR2 from the germline V gene are SGHTA and FQGNSA. The CDR3 has 14 amino acids. The CDR3 loop is CASSPIAGGNTQYF. The CDR3 DNA reads TGTGCCAGCAGCCCCATAGCGGGGGGTAATACGCAGTATTTT.

The genes are TRBV2 and TRBJ1-2; D is uncertain. CDR3 length: 13 amino acids. The germline CDR1 and CDR2 sequences are SNHLY and FYNNEI. Trimming stripped 8 bases from V and 8 bases from J, with 18 bases between. CDR3 residues: CASRTDSLKGYTF. DNA for the CDR3: TGTGCCAGCCGTACCGACTCCCTCAAAGGCTACACCTTC.

This chain connects TRBV6-5 to TRBJ2-7, with no clear D. The CDR3 is 15 residues long. The V and J ends lost 0 bases and 0 bases respectively, with 9 bases between them. Germline V CDR1 and CDR2: MNHEY, SVGAGI. As DNA, the CDR3 is TGTGCCAGCAGTTACTCGAGTGGGCCCTCCTACGAGCAGTACTTC. This translates into CASSYSSGPSYEQYF.

The V gene is TRBV28, the J gene TRBJ1-1; 7 bases agree with TRBD1. CDR1 and CDR2 from the germline V gene are MDHEN and SYDVKM. V gave up 7 bases and J gave up 2 bases; unmatched junction bases: 4. The length of the CDR3 is 13 residues. The CDR3 DNA is TGTGCCAGCACCAGGGGGGAAAACACTGAAGCTTTCTTT. This codes for CASTRGENTEAFF.

The chain recombines TRBV19 with TRBJ1-1; TRBD1 might be the D (5 bases). Between the trimmed V and J ends, which lost 6 bases and 1 base, there was a span of 12 bases. This CDR3 is built from 14 residues. Germline CDR1 and CDR2: LNHDA and SQIVND (reference sequence). CDR3 amino acids: CASRKQGRNTEAFF. In DNA form, the CDR3 reads TGTGCCAGTAGAAAGCAGGGAAGGAACACTGAAGCTTTCTTT.

This clone was recorded once. The genes are TRBV7-2 and TRBJ1-2; TRBD1 agrees at 10 bases. This CDR3 has 18 amino acids. Per the germline V gene, CDR1 is SGHTA and CDR2 is FQGNSA. J gave up 7 bases and V 6 bases, and 20 bases lay outside the gene matches. The CDR3, as DNA: TGTGCCAGCAGTCCGATACCCCGGGACAGGGGACCTACGGGTGGCTACACCTTC. It encodes CASSPIPRDRGPTGGYTF.

The rearrangement uses TRBV5-4 and TRBJ1-2, with no clear D. Germline V gene lookup returns CDR1 SGHNT and CDR2 YYREEE (reference sequence). This CDR3 has 12 residues. Trimming took off 3 bases at V and 8 bases at J, with 11 bases between the two ends. CDR3: CASSWRREGYTF. CDR3 in DNA: TGTGCCAGCAGCTGGCGGAGAGAGGGCTACACCTTC.